The 22 T cell receptor beta chains reported below all come from one sample, sequenced in a study of Ad26.COV2.S vaccination and SARS-CoV-2 variants (TCRdb year 2021). Libraries were prepared through the immunoSEQ multiplex PCR assay. This is the immuneACCESS table as TCRdb keeps it, with only in-frame sequences that have V and J called. A part of the clones is gone; compared with another copy, unresolved V genes explain less than half, and the rest is unexplained. This sample gives around 450,000 clones in total; less than 95% of them show up just once. The top ten clones comprise around 4.5% of the sample. This specimen's treatment or condition label, interpreted: around 19 received Ad26.COV2.S at low or high dose, single or two shots; 5 received placebo; per-sample allocation not given. Repertoires of vaccine and placebo recipients were sequenced from samples collected on day 63 after the first injection.

Sample: peripheral blood, taken in a trial of Ad26.COV2.S vaccine versus placebo. These receptors were obtained from a person aged 18-65 years who received the Ad26.COV2.S COVID-19 vaccine or a placebo.

The rearrangement joins TRBV7-9 to TRBJ2-5; TRBD2 is a possible D gene (5 bases). Germline CDR1 and CDR2: SEHNR and FQNEAQ (reference sequence). V shed 2 bases and J shed 3 bases, with 19 bases lying between them. The CDR3 sequence is 17 residues long. The CDR3 DNA reads as TGTGCCAGCAGCTTAAAAGGATGGGAGCTCCCTAAAGAGACCCAGTACTTC. This sequence encodes CASSLKGWELPKETQYF.

The chain recombines TRBV11-2 with TRBJ2-7, with 11 nucleotides matching TRBD2. Losses at the gene ends were 1 base for V and 7 bases for J; bases not matched to a gene: 6. Germline CDR1 reads SGHAT; CDR2 reads FQNNGV. This CDR3 spans 15 amino acids. The DNA of the CDR3 is TGTGCCAGCAGCTTAGCTAGCGGGAGGAATGGTGAGCAGTACTTC. It yields the protein CASSLASGRNGEQYF.

The gene calls are TRBV18 and TRBJ2-1; TRBD2 agrees at 12 bases. Trimming took 8 bases from V and 6 from J; bases not matched to a gene: 5. CDR3 length: 14 amino acids. Germline-derived CDR1 and CDR2 are KGHSH and LQKENI. CDR3 nucleotide sequence: TGTGCCAGCGGACGACTAGCGGGAGTCAATGAGCAGTTCTTC. Its protein product is CASGRLAGVNEQFF.

The chain employs TRBV11-2 and TRBJ2-1; maybe TRBD1 (5 bases). Germline values: CDR1 SGHAT, CDR2 FQNNGV. The CDR3 contains 13 residues. The ends were cut back, 7 bases at V and 6 bases at J, with 13 bases in the middle. CDR3 in amino acids: CASTVGRFNEQFF. Written as DNA, the CDR3 is TGTGCCAGCACCGTGGGGCGATTCAATGAGCAGTTCTTC.

The chain uses TRBV28 and TRBJ1-1; D is undetermined. The CDR3 is 13 amino acids. Germline values: CDR1 MDHEN, CDR2 SYDVKM. V was pared by 2 bases and J by 7 bases, with 11 bases between. DNA for the CDR3: TGTGCCAGCAGTTTACTCCCTCCCCATGAAGCTTTCTTT. It codes for CASSLLPPHEAFF.

V and J are TRBV28 and TRBJ1-4, with 7 bases matching TRBD1. The length of the CDR3 is 16 residues. Trimming removed 2 bases from V and 3 bases from J; junction bases left unmatched: 6. The germline V gene has CDR1 MDHEN and CDR2 SYDVKM. The chain's CDR3 is CASSLADRVANEKLFF. DNA for the CDR3: TGTGCCAGCAGTTTAGCCGACAGGGTGGCTAATGAAAAACTGTTTTTT.

J is TRBJ1-2 and V is TRBV5-1; D not certain. Germline CDR1 and CDR2: SGHRS and YFSETQ. V lost 1 base and J 0 bases, leaving 13 bases between the germline ends. This CDR3 is 16 amino acids long. The CDR3 DNA reads as TGCGCCAGCAGCTTGAACCCCGGGCCCACTAACTATGGCTACACCTTC. This translates into CASSLNPGPTNYGYTF.

This chain connects TRBV15 to TRBJ1-2, with TRBD1 matching over 11 bases. The germline CDR1 and CDR2 sequences are LNHNV and YYDKDF (reference sequence). This CDR3 spans 16 amino acids. V gave up 0 bases and J gave up 5 bases; unmatched junction bases: 5. CDR3 bases: TGTGCCACCAGCAGAGATCAAGGGACAGGGGGATATGGCTACACCTTC. The encoded protein is CATSRDQGTGGYGYTF.

This chain joins TRBV7-8 and TRBJ1-4; 9 nucleotides align to TRBD1. Trimming took 1 base from V and 6 from J; bases not matched to a gene: 0. Germline V CDR1 and CDR2: SGHVS, FQNEAQ. CDR3 length equals 14 residues. In DNA, the CDR3 is TGTGCCAGCAGCTTAGGGACAGGGGATGAAAAACTGTTTTTT. Its protein is CASSLGTGDEKLFF. The variable domain in full, completed from reference TRBV7-8 and TRBJ1-4, reads GAGVSQSPRYKVAKRGQDVALRCDPISGHVSLFWYQQALGQGPEFLTYFQNEAQLDKSGLPSDRFFAERPEGSVSTLKIQRTQQEDSAVYLCASSLGTGDEKLFFGSGTQLSVL.

The chain recombines TRBV28 with TRBJ2-7, with D perhaps matching TRBD1 (6 bases). The CDR3 contains 14 residues. Germline V gives CDR1 MDHEN, CDR2 SYDVKM. V was pared by 7 bases and J by 5 bases, with 18 bases between. CDR3 amino acids: CASKDRGAPDEQYF. The CDR3 nucleotides read TGTGCCAGCAAGGACAGAGGGGCCCCTGACGAGCAGTACTTC.

The chain has TRBV7-9 and TRBJ2-5; 7 bases are shared with TRBD1. V shed 4 bases, J shed 4 bases, and the junction held 9 bases outside the gene matches. CDR1 is SEHNR, CDR2 FQNEAQ, per germline (reference sequence). The CDR3 has 15 amino acids. The DNA for the CDR3 is TGTGCCAGCAGCTACCCTGAGACAGGGCGAGAGACCCAGTACTTC. Translating gives CASSYPETGRETQYF.

This chain uses TRBV2 with TRBJ2-7; 12 bases are a match to TRBD1. This CDR3 has 15 amino acids. The junction had 6 bases not matched to a gene; V was cut back by 6 bases and J by 3 bases. Germline values: CDR1 SNHLY, CDR2 FYNNEI. CDR3 sequence: CASRGQGAKNYEQYF. Written as DNA, the CDR3 is TGTGCCAGCAGGGGACAGGGGGCAAAAAACTACGAGCAGTACTTC.

The chain has TRBV7-8 and TRBJ2-1; 9 bases agree with TRBD1. CDR1 is SGHVS, CDR2 FQNEAQ, per germline. The CDR3 is 16 residues long. V dropped 4 bases and J dropped 1; count of bases not matched to a gene: 5. In nucleotides, the CDR3 is TGTGCCAGCAGCTCGGGACAGGGTCCGTCCTACAATGAGCAGTTCTTC. Its translation: CASSSGQGPSYNEQFF.

CDR3 DNA: TGTGCCAGCAGCTACTCCATTAATTCACCCCTCCACTTT. It encodes CASSYSINSPLHF. The chain recombines TRBV14 with TRBJ1-6, with D unresolved. This CDR3 has 13 residues. CDR1 is SGHDN and CDR2 is FVKESK in the germline V gene. V gave up 5 bases and J gave up 6 bases, with 8 bases separating them.

V and J are TRBV27 and TRBJ2-3, with a weak D call TRBD2 (6 bases). Looked up from germline, CDR1 is MNHEY and CDR2 is SMNVEV (reference sequence). V dropped 6 bases and J dropped 4 bases, with 8 bases sitting between them. This CDR3 is 12 amino acids long. The DNA of the CDR3 is TGTGCCAGCAGCTCGGGGGCAGATACGCAGTATTTT. Translating gives CASSSGADTQYF.

The chain couples TRBV7-9 to TRBJ1-1; unclear D gene. Trimming left V 1 base short and J 8 bases short, with 8 bases between. The length of the CDR3 is 12 residues. Germline CDR1 reads SEHNR; CDR2 reads FQNEAQ (reference sequence). The CDR3 DNA is TGTGCCAGCAGCTTAGAGACCGGAGAAGCTTTCTTT. Its protein product is CASSLETGEAFF.

V is TRBV9 and J is TRBJ1-6, with D unresolved. CDR3 length: 18 amino acids. V was clipped by 0 bases and J by 7 bases, with 20 bases between them. Germline V gene data show CDR1 as SGDLS and CDR2 as YYNGEE. CDR3 amino acids: CASSVDVSGRKGNSPLHF. The CDR3 nucleotides are TGTGCCAGCAGCGTAGATGTCTCGGGCAGGAAGGGAAATTCACCCCTCCACTTT. The full variable domain, completed using reference TRBV9 and TRBJ1-6, is DSGVTQTPKHLITATGQRVTLRCSPRSGDLSVYWYQQSLDQGLQFLIQYYNGEERAKGNILERFSAQQFPDLHSELNLSSLELGDSALYFCASSVDVSGRKGNSPLHFGNGTRLTVT.

V is TRBV29-1 and J is TRBJ1-5, with 8 bases fitting TRBD1. From germline, CDR1 is SQVTM and CDR2 ANQGSEA. This CDR3 has 12 residues. The V gene end was trimmed by 6 bases and the J gene end by 6 bases; junction bases not matched to a gene: 4. The CDR3 reads CSVRGTGQPQHF. The CDR3 nucleotides read TGCAGCGTCCGTGGGACAGGTCAGCCCCAGCATTTT. Looking up the rest from reference TRBV29-1 and TRBJ1-5 gives the full variable domain: SAVISQKPSRDICQRGTSLTIQCQVDSQVTMMFWYRQQPGQSLTLIATANQGSEATYESGFVIDKFPISRPNLTFSTLTVSNMSPEDSSIYLCSVRGTGQPQHFGDGTRLSIL.

This chain links TRBV18 with TRBJ2-1; D call uncertain. Germline-derived CDR1 and CDR2 are KGHSH and LQKENI. V lost 6 bases to trimming and J lost 7 bases, with 7 bases between them. This CDR3 region has 11 residues. CDR3 sequence reads: CASSGSNEQFF. CDR3 nucleotides: TGTGCCAGCTCCGGGTCTAATGAGCAGTTCTTC. Supplemented by reference TRBV18 and TRBJ2-1, the full variable domain reads NAGVMQNPRHLVRRRGQEARLRCSPMKGHSHVYWYRQLPEEGLKFMVYLQKENIIDESGMPKERFSAEFPKEGPSILRIQQVVRGDSAAYFCASSGSNEQFFGPGTRLTVL.

The chain employs TRBV11-2 and TRBJ2-1; the D gene is possibly TRBD1 (6 bases). Germline V gene lookup returns CDR1 SGHAT and CDR2 FQNNGV. The CDR3 loop spans 20 amino acids. Trimming shortened V by 0 bases and J by 0 bases, and 21 bases separated the two germline ends. CDR3 DNA: TGTGCCAGCAGCTTAGATCGGCAGGCGCAGGGGCTGAGCTCCTACAATGAGCAGTTCTTC. Translating gives CASSLDRQAQGLSSYNEQFF.

This clone was counted a few times. V and J are TRBV10-3 and TRBJ2-7; the match to TRBD1 covers 11 bases. V gave up 2 bases and J gave up 2 bases; unmatched junction bases: 2. The CDR3 loop spans 15 amino acids. Germline V gives CDR1 ENHRY, CDR2 SYGVKD. This CDR3 is CAISERGQGAYEQYF. DNA for the CDR3: TGTGCCATCAGTGAGAGGGGACAGGGGGCCTACGAGCAGTACTTC.

This chain links TRBV19 with TRBJ2-7, with 8 bases identical to TRBD1. The J segment lost 3 bases and the V segment lost 4 bases, leaving 5 bases of the junction unmatched. The CDR3 spans 14 residues. Germline lookup yields CDR1 LNHDA and CDR2 SQIVND (reference sequence). CDR3 DNA: TGTGCCAGTAGTACAGGGGGCGCGGGCTACGAGCAGTACTTC. It codes for CASSTGGAGYEQYF.